What follows are 18 T cell receptor beta chains derived from one specimen sequenced in a study of cytomegalovirus exposure and HLA in healthy donors. Assay: immunoSEQ multiplex PCR; the TCRdb copy retains only in-frame clones and omits some. This table holds 150,000 or so clones, approximately 86% found once. Sequencing input: PBMCs. The receptors originated from a man between 18 and 35 years old in good health and CMV-seropositive.

The chain employs TRBV10-3 and TRBJ1-2; D remains unclear. V lost 3 bases and J lost 4, with 9 bases in between. The CDR3 extends over 13 amino acids. Germline V lookup: CDR1 ENHRY, CDR2 SYGVKD. The CDR3 loop reads CAISDRGSYGYTF. The CDR3, as DNA: TGTGCCATCAGTGACAGAGGAAGCTATGGCTACACCTTC.

V is TRBV7-8 and J is TRBJ2-2; maybe TRBD1 (5 bases). The CDR3 covers 12 residues. Deletions cut 8 bases from V and 6 bases from J, with 10 bases between. Germline V gene sequence: CDR1 SGHVS, CDR2 FQNEAQ. CDR3 sequence: CASFWGAGELFF. In nucleotides, the CDR3 is TGTGCCAGCTTCTGGGGCGCCGGGGAGCTGTTTTTT.

V gene TRBV11-2 combines with J gene TRBJ2-3; 9 bases match TRBD2. V was pared by 1 base and J by 5 bases, with 13 bases of the junction left unmatched. This CDR3 comprises 18 residues. The V gene's germline CDR1 is SGHAT and CDR2 FQNNGV. CDR3 residues: CASSLVRSGGHPLDTQYF. The CDR3 DNA reads TGTGCCAGCAGCTTAGTAAGGAGCGGGGGGCACCCTCTAGATACGCAGTATTTT.

This clone was seen a few times. V is TRBV7-9 and J is TRBJ2-7; the match to TRBD2 covers 7 bases. Germline trimming cut 6 bases from V and 1 base from J; bases unmatched to any gene: 9. This CDR3 has 15 residues. Germline-derived CDR1 and CDR2 are SEHNR and FQNEAQ (reference sequence). The CDR3 nucleotides are TGTGCCAGCAGTTTCGGGACTACCGCATCCTACGAGCAGTACTTC. As protein: CASSFGTTASYEQYF.

V is TRBV9 and J is TRBJ1-2; D is unclear. Looked up from germline, CDR1 is SGDLS and CDR2 is YYNGEE. V gave up 4 bases and J gave up 4 bases, with 14 bases separating them. The CDR3 loop spans 14 amino acids. CDR3 sequence (DNA): TGTGCCAGCAGCTCCGGAGGAGTACTCTATGGCTACACCTTC. Amino acids: CASSSGGVLYGYTF.

The gene calls are TRBV6-5 and TRBJ1-2; D unresolved. V gave up 5 bases and J gave up 4 bases, with 17 bases separating them. This CDR3 comprises 15 residues. Germline-derived CDR1 and CDR2 are MNHEY and SVGAGI. The CDR3 here is CASSPPDTSGYGYTF. The CDR3 bases are TGTGCCAGCAGTCCCCCAGACACAAGCGGCTATGGCTACACCTTC.

This chain connects TRBV6-1 to TRBJ1-2, with D unresolved. V lost 7 bases and J lost 7, with 19 bases in between. There are 14 residues in the CDR3. CDR1 is MNHNS and CDR2 is SASEGT in the germline V gene. CDR3 sequence: CASMRAGRGRGYTF. The CDR3 DNA reads TGTGCCAGCATGCGAGCGGGCCGAGGTCGTGGCTACACCTTC.

The chain couples TRBV7-9 to TRBJ2-7, with D perhaps TRBD2 (6 bases). Trimming cost V 7 bases and J 6 bases, with 19 bases left between them. CDR3 length: 14 residues. From germline, CDR1 is SEHNR and CDR2 FQNEAQ (reference sequence). As DNA, the CDR3 is TGTGCCAGCACCCTCGGCCGGTTCGGGGGCGAGCAGTACTTC. It is translated as CASTLGRFGGEQYF. Looking up the rest from reference TRBV7-9 and TRBJ2-7 gives the full variable domain: DTGVSQNPRHKITKRGQNVTFRCDPISEHNRLYWYRQTLGQGPEFLTYFQNEAQLEKSRLLSDRFSAERPKGSFSTLEIQRTEQGDSAMYLCASTLGRFGGEQYFGPGTRLTVT.

This rearrangement joins TRBV18 to TRBJ1-1; D is unclear. CDR1 and CDR2 (germline): KGHSH, LQKENI. Trimming took off 4 bases at V and 8 bases at J, with 14 bases between the two ends. The CDR3 covers 13 residues. CDR3 nucleotide sequence: TGTGCCAGCTCACGGGAGGAACATAGGGAAGCTTTCTTT. Amino acid sequence: CASSREEHREAFF.

The CDR3 region has the DNA TGCGCCAGCAGACCAGTGACATCCCGGGGGGTAAATGGCTACACCTTC. Residues: CASRPVTSRGVNGYTF. V is TRBV5-1 and J is TRBJ1-2, with a tentative D call TRBD1 (5 bases). CDR1 is SGHRS, CDR2 YFSETQ, per germline. CDR3 size: 16 residues. Trimming took 5 bases from V and 6 from J, leaving 23 bases between them.

Notes on this clone: A much larger clone differs from this one at a single base, so this may be a read error. The rearrangement joins TRBV5-6 to TRBJ1-1, with D hard to call. V was shortened by 3 bases and J by 3 bases, with 6 bases between the two germline ends. Looked up from germline, CDR1 is SGHDT and CDR2 is YYEEEE. The CDR3 has 12 amino acids. The DNA for the CDR3 is TGTGCCAGCAGCTACATGGACACTGAAGCTTTCTTT. It codes for CASSYMDTEAFF. The variable domain in full, with the rest retrieved from reference TRBV5-6 and TRBJ1-1, is DAGVTQSPTHLIKTRGQQVTLRCSPKSGHDTVSWYQQALGQGPQFIFQYYEEEERQRGNFPDRFSGHQFPNYSSELNVNALLLGDSALYLCASSYMDTEAFFGQGTRLTVV.

This chain connects TRBV27 to TRBJ2-7; D gene ambiguous. V shed 0 bases and J shed 6 bases, with 9 bases lying between them. There are 13 residues in the CDR3. Germline V gives CDR1 MNHEY, CDR2 SMNVEV (reference sequence). CDR3 sequence reads: CASSLSGRREQYF. The CDR3, as DNA: TGTGCCAGCAGTTTATCGGGCAGACGCGAGCAGTACTTC.

This chain links TRBV6-5 with TRBJ1-2, with unresolved D. Per germline, CDR1 MNHEY and CDR2 SVGAGI. The CDR3 has 13 residues. V was cut by 0 bases and J by 4 bases, with 6 bases left in between. The CDR3 DNA follows: TGTGCCAGCAGTTACTCCCCGAGCTATGGCTACACCTTC. Protein sequence: CASSYSPSYGYTF.

The CDR3: CAWGQFNTGELFF. CDR3 DNA sequence: TGTGCCTGGGGACAGTTTAACACCGGGGAGCTGTTTTTT. The chain is built from TRBV30 and TRBJ2-2; D may be TRBD1 (6 bases). Germline V CDR1 and CDR2: GTSNPN, SVGIG (reference sequence). V gave up 5 bases and J gave up 2 bases, with 9 bases separating them. This CDR3 is built from 13 residues. Full variable domain (missing parts from reference TRBV30 and TRBJ2-2): SQTIHQWPATLVQPVGSPLSLECTVEGTSNPNLYWYRQAAGRGLQLLFYSVGIGQISSEVPQNLSASRPQDRQFILSSKKLLLSDSGFYLCAWGQFNTGELFFGEGSRLTVL.

The rearrangement uses TRBV9 and TRBJ2-1; 8 positions agree with TRBD1. Trimming at V came to 3 bases and at J to 4 bases, leaving 9 bases not matched to a gene. This CDR3 region has 16 residues. Germline lookup yields CDR1 SGDLS and CDR2 YYNGEE. CDR3: CASSERGTGPYNEQFF. The CDR3 DNA is TGTGCCAGCAGCGAAAGAGGGACAGGTCCGTACAATGAGCAGTTCTTC. Complete variable domain (other parts from reference TRBV9 and TRBJ2-1): DSGVTQTPKHLITATGQRVTLRCSPRSGDLSVYWYQQSLDQGLQFLIQYYNGEERAKGNILERFSAQQFPDLHSELNLSSLELGDSALYFCASSERGTGPYNEQFFGPGTRLTVL.

The chain employs TRBV29-1 and TRBJ1-2; 7 nucleotides line up with TRBD1. The CDR3 covers 13 residues. Germline V gene data show CDR1 as SQVTM and CDR2 as ANQGSEA. V was clipped by 2 bases and J by 5 bases; unmatched bases: 5. CDR3 sequence: CSVEQDRSYGYTF. The DNA for the CDR3 is TGCAGCGTTGAACAGGACAGGAGTTATGGCTACACCTTC.

Here the CDR3 reads CASSTEYGGGLSETQYF. The CDR3 coding sequence is TGTGCCAGCAGCACAGAGTACGGCGGGGGACTCTCGGAGACCCAGTACTTC. The V call is TRBV7-6, the J call TRBJ2-5, with 7 bases that match TRBD2. CDR3 length: 17 residues. V was clipped by 5 bases and J by 5 bases; unmatched bases: 17. Per germline, CDR1 SGHVS and CDR2 FNYEAQ.

This chain uses TRBV9 with TRBJ2-7; D call uncertain. CDR3 length equals 11 residues. Trimming left V 4 bases short and J 7 bases short, with 9 bases between. The germline gives CDR1 SGDLS, CDR2 YYNGEE. CDR3 sequence: CASSPRREQYF. The CDR3 region has the DNA TGTGCCAGCAGCCCGCGGCGGGAGCAGTACTTC.